This T cell receptor beta chain emerged from a study of blood T cell repertoires in COVID-19. Background on the study: Whether acute or convalescent, the COVID-19 samples came from the United States, Italy and Spain. The analysed material was cDNA or gDNA that came from T cells, B-cell-depleted T cells, or PBMCs.

V gave up 8 bases and J gave up 5 bases; unmatched junction bases: 14. The V gene's germline CDR1 is MNHEY and CDR2 SVGAGI. The CDR3 is made up of 15 amino acids. Original handling: Estimated nucleated cell counts came from reference gene primer amplification. Clones were sequenced by immunoSEQ multiplex PCR, and TCRdb holds only the in-frame ones, with some missing. The V and J calls and clone size are taken from that table; D and trimming were inferred from the DNA. The table shows around 130,000 clones, with around four fifths occurring only once. Sequencing input: peripheral blood. The rearrangement links TRBV6-5 to TRBJ1-2, with 7 bases fitting TRBD1. The clonotype was recovered from a human donor in a cohort sampled during active COVID-19. CDR3 nucleotide sequence: TGTGCCAGCCGGAGGGACAGCCTGATGATGTATGGCTACACCTTC. This codes for CASRRDSLMMYGYTF.